These 19 T cell receptor beta chains originate from one sample sequenced in a study of T cells in Graves' hyperthyroidism and ophthalmopathy. RNA transcripts provided the source from which TCR beta CDR3 regions were amplified. In the first-round RT-PCR of the TCR CDR3, the HTBI primer set was used. TCRdb reprocessed the multiplex PCR reads with MiXCR, giving one entry per CDR3 protein. The sample consists of around 620,000 distinct CDR3 sequences, around 15% of them appearing once. The sample was blood. These receptors were obtained from a woman in her 30s with Graves' hyperthyroidism.

The chain employs TRBV29-1 and TRBJ1-5; 7 nucleotides line up with TRBD1. V was clipped by 6 bases and J by 0 bases; unmatched bases: 2. This CDR3 has 13 amino acids. From germline, CDR1 is SQVTM and CDR2 ANQGSEA. Here the CDR3 DNA reads TGCAGCGTACAGGGGAGTAGCAATCAGCCCCAGCATTTT. Its protein is CSVQGSSNQPQHF.

The chain employs TRBV7-8 and TRBJ2-7; D remains ambiguous. V was trimmed by 5 bases and J by 0 bases, leaving 14 bases between them. Germline-derived CDR1 and CDR2 are SGHVS and FQNEAQ. The CDR3 contains 15 residues. CDR3 in amino acids: CASSLLPADSYEQYF. As DNA, the CDR3 is TGTGCCAGCAGCCTCCTCCCGGCGGACTCCTACGAGCAGTACTTC.

This clonotype was seen ten or more times. The V call is TRBV29-1, the J call TRBJ1-1; D remains ambiguous. Germline V gene sequence: CDR1 SQVTM, CDR2 ANQGSEA. This CDR3 region has 13 residues. V was cut by 6 bases and J by 4 bases, with 15 bases left in between. The CDR3 reads CSVVGFKGTEAFF. CDR3 coding DNA: TGCAGCGTGGTGGGATTTAAGGGCACTGAAGCTTTCTTT.

This clonotype was found many times. The rearrangement links TRBV28 to TRBJ2-5; D ambiguous. Germline-derived CDR1 and CDR2 are MDHEN and SYDVKM. This CDR3 comprises 13 residues. V was cut by 4 bases and J by 3 bases, with 9 bases left in between. CDR3 amino acids: CASSSIMEETQYF. Written as DNA, the CDR3 is TGTGCCAGCAGTTCGATAATGGAAGAGACCCAGTACTTC. Based on the CDR3 plus reference TRBV28 and TRBJ2-5, the full variable domain is DVKVTQSSRYLVKRTGEKVFLECVQDMDHENMFWYRQDPGLGLRLIYFSYDVKMKEKGDIPEGYSVSREKKERFSLILESASTNQTSMYLCASSSIMEETQYFGPGTRLLVL.

This clonotype was seen at least ten times. This chain uses TRBV6-1 with TRBJ1-5; possibly TRBD1 for D (5 bases). Germline CDR1 and CDR2: MNHNS and SASEGT. The V and J ends lost 4 bases and 5 bases respectively, with 12 bases between them. The CDR3 runs 14 residues. CDR3 amino acids: CASSAILGDQPQHF. CDR3 bases: TGTGCCAGCAGTGCGATCTTGGGGGATCAGCCCCAGCATTTT.

This clonotype was picked up many times. The rearrangement links TRBV12-3 or TRBV12-4 to TRBJ2-1; the match to TRBD2 covers 10 bases. The CDR3 is 17 residues long. The V gene end was trimmed by 5 bases and the J gene end by 0 bases; junction bases not matched to a gene: 7. The CDR3 protein is CASSDPLAGSSYNEQFF. The CDR3 DNA sequence: TGTGCCAGCAGTGACCCACTAGCGGGGAGCTCCTACAATGAGCAGTTCTTC.

Remarks on this clonotype: This may be a read error: a much more frequent sequence differs by one nucleotide. This likely comes from a read error, as the CDR3 has no conserved phenylalanine or tryptophan at its end. The rearrangement links TRBV11-1 to TRBJ2-1; 7 bases fit TRBD1. Germline V CDR1 and CDR2: SGHAT, FQDESV (reference sequence). Trimming removed 4 bases from V and 5 bases from J; junction bases left unmatched: 5. The CDR3 loop spans 14 amino acids. CDR3 DNA sequence: TGTGCCAGCAGCTATGAGACAGGGAACAATGAGCAGTTCTAC. Protein sequence: CASSYETGNNEQFY.

A few counts support this clonotype. The CDR3: CASQLAGGGNEQFF. The DNA of the CDR3 is TGTGCCAGCCAATTAGCGGGAGGAGGGAATGAGCAGTTCTTC. J is TRBJ2-1 and V is TRBV19; 10 bases match TRBD2. Germline CDR1 LNHDA, CDR2 SQIVND (reference sequence). After removal of 9 bases from V and 7 bases from J, the junction contained 9 bases not matched to a gene. The CDR3 is made up of 14 amino acids.

In its sample, this clonotype was seen many times. The chain uses TRBV29-1 and TRBJ2-4; D not resolved. With 4 bases removed from V and 4 bases from J, the gap between germline ends came to 8 bases. Germline assignment: CDR1 SQVTM and CDR2 ANQGSEA. CDR3 length: 12 residues. DNA of the CDR3: TGCAGCGTTGCCGAAAGAAAAAACATTCAGTACTTC. Its protein is CSVAERKNIQYF.

This clonotype was recorded many times. The rearrangement uses TRBV18 and TRBJ2-1; D is possibly TRBD1 (6 bases). Trimming took 0 bases from V and 6 from J, leaving 12 bases between them. Germline lookup yields CDR1 KGHSH and CDR2 LQKENI. This CDR3 comprises 15 residues. The CDR3 here is CASSPPETGPNEQFF. For the CDR3, the DNA is TGTGCCAGCTCACCACCTGAGACAGGACCCAATGAGCAGTTCTTC.

On this clonotype: One junction end does not reproduce the germline sequence, and a read error may be involved. The rearrangement links TRBV11-1 to TRBJ2-3; D might be TRBD1 or TRBD2, each matching 5 bases. Germline CDR1 and CDR2: SGHAT and FQDESV (reference sequence). This CDR3 has 15 amino acids. In DNA form, the CDR3 reads TGTGCCGGCAGCAAACGGGACCCGAAACATTTTACGCAGTATTTT. Its protein is CAGSKRDPKHFTQYF.

This clonotype has more than one count but fewer than ten. J is TRBJ2-7 and V is TRBV4-1; 8 positions agree with TRBD2. The CDR3 is 15 residues long. J gave up 4 bases and V 1 base, and 6 bases lay outside the gene matches. Germline CDR1 is MGHRA and CDR2 is YSYEKL. CDR3 sequence: CASSQVAGGMYEQYF. The CDR3 region has the DNA TGCGCCAGCAGCCAAGTGGCGGGAGGAATGTACGAGCAGTACTTC.

This clonotype has at least ten counts. The chain joins TRBV7-2 to TRBJ2-7, with 14 bases matching TRBD2. CDR3 length equals 15 residues. Per germline, CDR1 SGHTA and CDR2 FQGNSA. V was clipped by 3 bases and J by 5 bases; unmatched bases: 3. CDR3 nucleotide sequence: TGTGCCAGCAGCTTGGGGGGACTAGCGGGGGACGAGCAGTACTTC. It translates to CASSLGGLAGDEQYF.

Points on this clonotype: One end of the junction varies from germline; a read error may be responsible. The chain employs TRBV7-2 and TRBJ1-1; the D gene is possibly TRBD1 (5 bases). CDR1 and CDR2 from the germline V gene are SGHTA and FQGNSA. This CDR3 region has 14 residues. The CDR3: CASSLSGGNTGAFF. CDR3 nucleotide sequence: TGTGCCAGCAGCTTGAGTGGGGGGAACACTGGAGCTTTCTTT.

This clonotype has at least ten counts. The V call is TRBV28, the J call TRBJ2-1, with 7 bases that match TRBD1. V lost 3 bases to trimming and J lost 8 bases; unmatched junction nucleotides: 7. Germline lookup yields CDR1 MDHEN and CDR2 SYDVKM. This CDR3 is built from 14 residues. Written as DNA, the CDR3 is TGTGCCAGCAGTTTTGGACAGGCTCGAGATGAGCAGTTCTTC. Translation gives CASSFGQARDEQFF.

This clonotype appeared many times. The rearrangement uses TRBV2 and TRBJ2-5; TRBD2 agrees at 12 bases. Trimming cost V 5 bases and J 5 bases; bases outside gene matches: 15. The CDR3 is 18 residues long. Looked up from germline, CDR1 is SNHLY and CDR2 is FYNNEI. Here the CDR3 DNA reads TGTGCCAGCAGTAGGGGTCTAGCGGGAGGGCCTGGCGGGGAGACCCAGTACTTC. Translating gives CASSRGLAGGPGGETQYF.

This clonotype came up many times. This rearrangement joins TRBV28 to TRBJ2-5; unclear D gene. CDR3 length: 15 amino acids. Trimming took off 2 bases at V and 3 bases at J, with 13 bases between the two ends. CDR1 and CDR2 (germline): MDHEN, SYDVKM. The CDR3 DNA sequence: TGTGCCAGCAGTTTAGAGCGCAGAGAAAAAGAGACCCAGTACTTC. This codes for CASSLERREKETQYF.

This clonotype was picked up a small number of times. CDR3 DNA sequence: TGTGCCAGCAGCGATGCGGGGAAAAACACCGGGGAGCTGTTTTTT. Translated, it gives CASSDAGKNTGELFF. The genes are TRBV28 and TRBJ2-2; a weak D match, TRBD2 (6 bases). Trimming pared 6 bases from V and 2 bases from J, leaving 13 bases between. CDR1 is MDHEN, CDR2 SYDVKM, per germline. CDR3 length: 15 residues.

In its sample, this clonotype was seen many times. V usage is TRBV7-2 and J usage is TRBJ1-1; D is ambiguous. Trimming removed 5 bases from V and 11 bases from J, with 12 bases in between. The CDR3 covers 11 residues. CDR1 SGHTA and CDR2 FQGNSA come from the germline V gene. The CDR3 DNA sequence: TGTGCCAGCAGCGATGGAACCCGGGCTTTCTTT. Translated, it gives CASSDGTRAFF.